Included here is one T cell receptor (beta chain) sequence, with context. Antigen specificity is unknown. This entry is derived from a study of T cells in Graves' hyperthyroidism and ophthalmopathy. Study-level points and caveats: In blood, most of the thyroid clonotypes expanded above 0.001 were also present. Stable hyperthyroidism and ophthalmopathy were separated using 13 V-J signatures.

Disease duration under 2 months; hyperthyroidism patients were aged 18 to 65. Investigators excluded patients with uncontrolled infection, other autoimmune disease, pregnancy or lactation. Germline V gene lookup returns CDR1 SNHLY and CDR2 FYNNEI. The CDR3 consists of 14 residues. V was clipped by 10 bases and J by 0 bases; unmatched bases: 8. RNA transcripts provided the source from which TCR beta CDR3 regions were amplified. The HTBI primer set served for first-round RT-PCR of the TCR CDR3. A single record per CDR3 protein comes from TCRdb applying MiXCR to the multiplex PCR reads. The sample holds 530,000 or so distinct CDR3 sequences, about 45% seen once.

The chain carries TRBV2 and TRBJ2-7; 8 bases align to TRBD1. The sequencing input was peripheral blood or thyroid tissue (not recorded which). The receptor was derived from a young woman with Graves' hyperthyroidism. The CDR3, as DNA: TGTGCCACTGCCGGGACAGGTAGCTCCTACGAGCAGTACTTC. Translating it yields CATAGTGSSYEQYF.